These 11 T cell receptor beta chains share one sample of origin, sequenced in a study of blood T cell repertoires in COVID-19. Sequencing was performed with immunoSEQ multiplex PCR; in TCRdb, only in-frame clones are kept and a portion is missing. Of about 160,000 clones in the sample, around three quarters were seen once. Sequencing was carried out using peripheral blood. Receptors were obtained from a man aged 55 to 69 with acute or convalescent COVID-19.

The table lists this clone with a few counts. CDR3 nucleotides: TGTGCCAGCAGTGAAAGGGGTCTGAGCAATCAGCCCCAGCATTTT. Amino acids: CASSERGLSNQPQHF. This chain uses TRBV2 with TRBJ1-5, with D perhaps TRBD1 (5 bases). CDR1 is SNHLY and CDR2 is FYNNEI in the germline V gene. The CDR3 is 15 amino acids. Trimming took 2 bases from V and 1 from J, leaving 9 bases between them.

The rearrangement joins TRBV27 to TRBJ2-1; tentatively, D is TRBD1 (6 bases). Trimming removed 1 base from V and 8 bases from J, with 9 bases in between. The CDR3 consists of 13 residues. Germline V CDR1 and CDR2: MNHEY, SMNVEV (reference sequence). CDR3 nucleotides: TGTGCCAGCAGTTTATTAGGGGGATATGAGCAGTTCTTC. Its translation: CASSLLGGYEQFF.

In this sample, this clone turned up once. The gene calls are TRBV2 and TRBJ2-5; TRBD1 is a possible D gene (5 bases). The V end was cut by 4 bases, the J end by 1 base, with 10 bases between. CDR1 SNHLY and CDR2 FYNNEI come from the germline V gene. CDR3 size: 14 residues. CDR3 DNA: TGTGCCAGCAGTGTCCAGGGTCTCCAAGAGACCCAGTACTTC. Protein sequence: CASSVQGLQETQYF.

In its sample, this clone was seen a few times. V and J are TRBV5-4 and TRBJ1-2; D possibly corresponds to TRBD1 (5 bases). The CDR3 runs to 13 residues. CDR1 is SGHNT and CDR2 is YYREEE in the germline V gene (reference sequence). The V end was cut by 0 bases, the J end by 6 bases, with 9 bases between. DNA of the CDR3: TGTGCCAGCAGCTTGGGGCAGGGTGATGGCTACACCTTC. Amino acid sequence: CASSLGQGDGYTF.

The chain is built from TRBV27 and TRBJ2-3, with 8 nucleotides matching TRBD1. CDR1 MNHEY and CDR2 SMNVEV come from the germline V gene (reference sequence). The CDR3 is 15 amino acids. V trimming: 0 bases; J trimming: 5 bases; junction bases outside the gene matches: 4. DNA of the CDR3: TGTGCCAGCAGTTTATCGGGCAGGGGGCGAGATACGCAGTATTTT. This gives the protein CASSLSGRGRDTQYF.

This chain connects TRBV12-3 or TRBV12-4 to TRBJ2-7; TRBD1 aligns across 8 bases. The CDR3 is 13 residues long. Trimming took 4 bases from V and 7 from J; bases not matched to a gene: 6. CDR3 DNA: TGTGCCAGCAGTTCCCCGGGACAGGCAGAGCAGTACTTC. Its protein is CASSSPGQAEQYF.

The V and J genes are TRBV7-3 and TRBJ1-1; 8 nucleotides align to TRBD1. CDR1 is SGHTA and CDR2 is FQGTGA in the germline V gene. The CDR3 length is 16 residues. V gave up 5 bases and J gave up 0 bases; unmatched junction bases: 8. CDR3 in amino acids: CASSAGQAAMNTEAFF. DNA of the CDR3: TGTGCCAGCAGCGCGGGACAGGCCGCCATGAACACTGAAGCTTTCTTT.

The chain combines TRBV12-3 or TRBV12-4 with TRBJ1-2; D not resolved. The length of the CDR3 is 13 residues. V lost 3 bases and J lost 6, with 11 bases in between. The CDR3 DNA follows: TGTGCCAGCAGTTTGAACGGGATAGATGGCTACACCTTC. It encodes CASSLNGIDGYTF.

This clone was recorded once. The chain uses TRBV7-6 and TRBJ2-5; D is perhaps TRBD2 (5 bases). Per germline, CDR1 SGHVS and CDR2 FNYEAQ. The ends were cut back, 4 bases at V and 7 bases at J, with 22 bases in the middle. The CDR3 spans 16 residues. The CDR3 DNA reads as TGTGCCAGCAGCTCCGCCCCCCAGTTAGGGAGAGGGACCCAGTACTTC. Its translation: CASSSAPQLGRGTQYF.

V gene TRBV29-1 combines with J gene TRBJ1-1; 7 bases match TRBD1. Germline CDR1 and CDR2: SQVTM and ANQGSEA. The CDR3 contains 13 residues. The V gene end was trimmed by 7 bases and the J gene end by 1 base; junction bases not matched to a gene: 6. CDR3 loop: CSANRDRNTEAFF. The CDR3 nucleotides read TGCAGCGCTAACAGGGACAGGAACACTGAAGCTTTCTTT.

This clone was seen more than once but under ten times. This chain joins TRBV6-2 or TRBV6-3 and TRBJ2-1, with 7 bases matching TRBD2. The CDR3 sequence is 17 residues long. The germline V gene has CDR1 MNHEY and CDR2 SVGEGT. J was trimmed by 5 bases and V by 0 bases; bases with no gene match: 10. The CDR3 reads CASSYSERGAYNNEQFF. CDR3 nucleotides: TGTGCCAGCAGTTACTCTGAGCGGGGAGCTTATAACAATGAGCAGTTCTTC.